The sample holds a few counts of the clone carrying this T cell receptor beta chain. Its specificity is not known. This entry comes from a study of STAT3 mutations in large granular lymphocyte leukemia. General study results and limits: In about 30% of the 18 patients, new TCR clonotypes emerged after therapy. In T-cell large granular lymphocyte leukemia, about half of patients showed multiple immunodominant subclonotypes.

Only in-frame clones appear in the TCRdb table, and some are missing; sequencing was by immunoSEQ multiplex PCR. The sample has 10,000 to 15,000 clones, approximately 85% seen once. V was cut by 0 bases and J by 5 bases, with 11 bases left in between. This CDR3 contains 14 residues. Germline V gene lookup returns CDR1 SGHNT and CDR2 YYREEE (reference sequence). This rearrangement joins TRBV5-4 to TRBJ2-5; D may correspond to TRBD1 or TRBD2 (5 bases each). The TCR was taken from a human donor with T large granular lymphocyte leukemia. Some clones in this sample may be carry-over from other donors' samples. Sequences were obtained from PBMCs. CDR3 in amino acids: CASSLGGEWETQYF. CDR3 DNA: TGTGCCAGCAGCTTGGGAGGGGAGTGGGAGACCCAGTACTTC.